The sequence of this TCR beta chain was determined in a study of T-cell reconstitution after alpha-beta-depleted transplantation in children. Study results and limitations: A year had passed since transplant, and T-cell counts and diversity by then came mostly from newly produced T cells. Where alpha-beta T cells came from about two months after transplant was reportedly several hundred expanded graft clones.

CDR1 is MNHEY, CDR2 SVGEGT, per germline. The CDR3 consists of 13 residues. Trimming took 7 bases from V and 5 from J, leaving 15 bases between them. It was with unique molecular identifiers that the TCRbeta library was prepared. TCRdb reanalysed the PCR reads using MiXCR and keeps one entry per CDR3 protein. The sample holds around 130,000 distinct CDR3 sequences, 8.5% to 10% seen once. Concerning this clonotype: The antigen is not known.

V usage is TRBV6-2 or TRBV6-3 and J usage is TRBJ2-7; maybe TRBD1 (5 bases). The source is a girl in the first two years of life who had a stem cell transplant for combined immunodeficiency, so the T cells may come from the graft donor. The sample in question was PBMCs, mostly from graft donor cells, obtained 180 days after TCRalphabeta/CD19-depleted stem cell transplant. CDR3 DNA: TGTGCCAGCACCTCCAGGGCGGTCCACGAGCAGTACTTC. Translation gives CASTSRAVHEQYF.